This TCR beta chain was observed in a study of T cell changes during pregnancy in multiple sclerosis (dated by TCRdb to between 2018 and 2021). General notes on the study: The study looked at changes in the T cell repertoire across pregnancy in women with multiple sclerosis.

Trimming at the junction amounts to 8 bases on V and 5 bases on J, and the germline ends lie 19 bases apart. CDR1 and CDR2 (SNHLY, FYNNEI) derive from the germline V gene. Including cysteine and phenylalanine, the CDR3 has 14 amino acids. The read is trimmed to its CDR3 DNA, 42 bases read in frame from base 1. Library preparation was by the immunoSEQ multiplex PCR assay. TCRdb mirrors the immuneACCESS table, restricted to in-frame sequences. Some clones are absent from its copies; in checked studies, under half trace to an unresolved V gene, and the reason for the others is unknown. Present in this sample are about 65,000 clones, approximately 92% of which were seen just once. The ten largest clones capture less than 4% of the sample. Remarks on this clone: There is no known antigen for this receptor. No per-base quality is available; no much larger clone lies one base away.

The receptor's source is a female donor in good health, enrolled as a control in a pregnancy study. The chain is made from TRBV2 and TRBJ2-7, and TRBD2 may be the D gene, going by 6 matching bases. The sample was CD8+ T cells from peripheral blood mononuclear cells, taken in the third trimester of pregnancy. The nucleotide sequence is given as TGTGCCAGCCAGCGGTCGGGGGACCTAGACGAGCAGTACTTC. Its protein is CASQRSGDLDEQYF.